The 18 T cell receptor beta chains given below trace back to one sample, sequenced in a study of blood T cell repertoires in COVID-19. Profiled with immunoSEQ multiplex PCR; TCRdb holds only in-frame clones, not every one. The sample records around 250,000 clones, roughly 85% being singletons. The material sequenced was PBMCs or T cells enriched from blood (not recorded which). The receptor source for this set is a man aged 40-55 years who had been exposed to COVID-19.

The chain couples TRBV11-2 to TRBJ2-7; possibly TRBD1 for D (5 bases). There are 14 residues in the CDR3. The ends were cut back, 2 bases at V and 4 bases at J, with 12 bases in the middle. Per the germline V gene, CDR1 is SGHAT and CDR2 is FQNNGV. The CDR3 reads CASSLIGDRYEQYF. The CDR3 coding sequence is TGTGCCAGCAGCTTAATAGGGGATAGATACGAGCAGTACTTC.

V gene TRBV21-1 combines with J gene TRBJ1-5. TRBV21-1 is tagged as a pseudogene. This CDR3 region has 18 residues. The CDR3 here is CAKGLSGREAPSNQPQHF. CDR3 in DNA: TGTGCCAAAGGACTCTCGGGCAGGGAGGCTCCAAGCAATCAGCCCCAGCATTTT.

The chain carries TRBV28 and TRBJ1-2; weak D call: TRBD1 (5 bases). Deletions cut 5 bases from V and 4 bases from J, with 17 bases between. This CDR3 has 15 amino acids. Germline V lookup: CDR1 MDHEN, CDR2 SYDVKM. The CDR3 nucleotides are TGTGCCAGCAGTCCACTACCCCGACAGCGCTATGGCTACACCTTC. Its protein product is CASSPLPRQRYGYTF.

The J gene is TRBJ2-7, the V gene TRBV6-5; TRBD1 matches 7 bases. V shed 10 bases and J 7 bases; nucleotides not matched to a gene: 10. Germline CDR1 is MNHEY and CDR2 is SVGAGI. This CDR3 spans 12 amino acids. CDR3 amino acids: CAIGRTGLEQYF. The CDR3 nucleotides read TGTGCCATCGGTAGGACAGGTCTGGAGCAGTACTTC.

CDR3 bases: TGTGCCAGACAGGGGGTAGGCGAGACCCAGTACTTC. Translating gives CARQGVGETQYF. This chain uses TRBV2 with TRBJ2-5, with 8 bases matching TRBD1. The CDR3 loop spans 12 amino acids. The germline V gene encodes CDR1 SNHLY and CDR2 FYNNEI. V lost 9 bases to trimming and J lost 5 bases; unmatched junction nucleotides: 5.

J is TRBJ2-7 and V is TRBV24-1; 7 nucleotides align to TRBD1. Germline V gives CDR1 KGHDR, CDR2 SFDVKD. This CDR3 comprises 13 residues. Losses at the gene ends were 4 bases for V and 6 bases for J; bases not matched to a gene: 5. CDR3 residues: CATSDVTGLEQYF. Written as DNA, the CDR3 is TGTGCCACCAGTGACGTGACAGGGCTCGAGCAGTACTTC.

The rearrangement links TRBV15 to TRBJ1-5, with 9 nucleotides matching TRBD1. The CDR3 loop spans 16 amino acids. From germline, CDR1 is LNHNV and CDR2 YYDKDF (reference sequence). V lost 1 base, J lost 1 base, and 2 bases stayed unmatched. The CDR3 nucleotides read TGTGCCACCAGCAGAGCCGGACAGGGGAGCAATCAGCCCCAGCATTTT. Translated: CATSRAGQGSNQPQHF.

The CDR3 DNA follows: TGTGCCAGCAGCTTGGTAGCCAACGGAGGGGAGACCCAGTACTTC. Translating gives CASSLVANGGETQYF. This chain links TRBV6-5 with TRBJ2-5; D possibly corresponds to TRBD2 (6 bases). The germline V gene has CDR1 MNHEY and CDR2 SVGAGI. V shed 6 bases and J shed 5 bases, with 19 bases lying between them. The CDR3 length is 15 residues.

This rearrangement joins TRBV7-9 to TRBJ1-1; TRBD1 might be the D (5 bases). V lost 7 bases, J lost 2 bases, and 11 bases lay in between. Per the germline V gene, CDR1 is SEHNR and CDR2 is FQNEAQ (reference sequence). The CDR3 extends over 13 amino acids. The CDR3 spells CASTRGGNTEAFF. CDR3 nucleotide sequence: TGTGCCAGCACCCGGGGGGGAAACACTGAAGCTTTCTTT.

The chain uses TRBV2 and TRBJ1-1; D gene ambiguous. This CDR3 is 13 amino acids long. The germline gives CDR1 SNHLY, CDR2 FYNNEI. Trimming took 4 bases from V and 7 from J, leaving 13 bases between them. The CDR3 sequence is CASSALTEGEAFF. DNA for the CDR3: TGTGCCAGCAGTGCTTTGACGGAGGGTGAAGCTTTCTTT.

The CDR3 DNA reads as TGCGCCAGCAGCTTGGTGGGACAGGCCAACACCGGGGAGCTGTTTTTT. Amino acid sequence: CASSLVGQANTGELFF. The rearrangement joins TRBV5-1 to TRBJ2-2, with TRBD1 identical over 8 bases. The junction had 3 bases not matched to a gene; V was cut back by 0 bases and J by 2 bases. CDR1 and CDR2 (germline): SGHRS, YFSETQ. This CDR3 spans 16 amino acids.

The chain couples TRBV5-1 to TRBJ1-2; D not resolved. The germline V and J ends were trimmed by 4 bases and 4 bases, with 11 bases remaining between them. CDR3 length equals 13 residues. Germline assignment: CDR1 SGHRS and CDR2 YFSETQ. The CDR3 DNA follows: TGCGCCAGCAGCATGGAGGGAGGCTATGGCTACACCTTC. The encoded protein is CASSMEGGYGYTF.

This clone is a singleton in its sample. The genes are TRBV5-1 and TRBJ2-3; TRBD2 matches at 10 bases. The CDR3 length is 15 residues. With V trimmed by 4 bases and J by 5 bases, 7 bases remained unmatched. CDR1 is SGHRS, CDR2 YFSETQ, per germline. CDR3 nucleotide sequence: TGCGCCAGCAGCATAATAGCGGGAGGAATAGATACGCAGTATTTT. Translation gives CASSIIAGGIDTQYF.

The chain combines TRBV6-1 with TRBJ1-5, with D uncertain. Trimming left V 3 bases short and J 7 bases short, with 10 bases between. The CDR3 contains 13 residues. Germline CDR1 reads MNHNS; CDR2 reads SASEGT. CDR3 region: CASSDGGKQPQHF. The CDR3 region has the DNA TGTGCCAGCAGTGACGGAGGGAAACAGCCCCAGCATTTT.

The CDR3 coding sequence is TGTGCCAGCAGCAGCCTTGGGACAGGGGAAAACTACGAGCAGTACTTC. Protein sequence: CASSSLGTGENYEQYF. The gene calls are TRBV21-1 and TRBJ2-7; the D call TRBD1 from the table was never checked on the DNA. TRBV21-1 is labeled a pseudogene. The CDR3 has 16 residues.

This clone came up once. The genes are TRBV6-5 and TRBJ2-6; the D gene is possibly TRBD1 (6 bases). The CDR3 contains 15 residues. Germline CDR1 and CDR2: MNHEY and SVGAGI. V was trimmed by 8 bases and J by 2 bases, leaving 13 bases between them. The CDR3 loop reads CASFGGKTGANVLTF. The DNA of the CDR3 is TGTGCCAGCTTTGGGGGCAAAACTGGGGCCAACGTCCTGACTTTC.

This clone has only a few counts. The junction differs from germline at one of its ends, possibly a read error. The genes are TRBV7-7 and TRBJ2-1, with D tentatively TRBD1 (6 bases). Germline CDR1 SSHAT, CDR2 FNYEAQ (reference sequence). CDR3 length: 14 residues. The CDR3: CASSLNPQGNEQFF. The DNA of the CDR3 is TGTGCTAGCAGTCTCAATCCACAGGGCAATGAGCAGTTCTTC. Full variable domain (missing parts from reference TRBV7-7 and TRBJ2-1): GAGVSQSPRYKVTKRGQDVTLRCDPISSHATLYWYQQALGQGPEFLTYFNYEAQPDKSGLPSDRFSAERPEGSISTLTIQRTEQRDSAMYRCASSLNPQGNEQFFGPGTRLTVL.

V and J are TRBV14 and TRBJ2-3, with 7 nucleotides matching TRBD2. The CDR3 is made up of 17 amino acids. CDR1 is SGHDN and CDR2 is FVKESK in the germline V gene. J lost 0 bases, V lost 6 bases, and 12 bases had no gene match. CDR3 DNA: TGTGCCAGCAGTCCCTTTTCGGGGGGAGGAAGCACAGATACGCAGTATTTT. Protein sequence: CASSPFSGGGSTDTQYF.